Sequencing of this TCR beta chain was carried out in a study of blood T cell repertoires in COVID-19. At the level of the study: The United States, Italy and Spain supplied acute and convalescent COVID-19 samples. PBMCs, B-cell-depleted T cells, or T cells were the source of the cDNA or gDNA that made up the material.

As originally analysed: Nucleated cell counts were estimated from reference gene primer amplification. Profiling relied on immunoSEQ multiplex PCR, and the TCRdb table lists in-frame clones only, not all of them. The DNA was the basis for D and trimming; V, J and clone size are from that table. Found here are 150,000 to 200,000 clones, 88% of them singletons; the top ten hold under 6.5%. This CDR3 contains 11 residues. Trimming took off 6 bases at V and 2 bases at J, with 7 bases between the two ends. Germline loops: CDR1 DFQATT, CDR2 SNEGSKA (reference sequence). What was sequenced was peripheral blood. The chain links TRBV20-1 to TRBJ1-2, with no clear D. This TCR was recovered from a man between 40 and 49 years old with active or convalescent COVID-19. CDR3 residues: CSAPGNYGYTF. CDR3 nucleotide sequence: TGCAGTGCCCCAGGAAACTATGGCTACACCTTC.